Listed below are T cell receptor beta chains from one sample, sequenced in a study of blood T cell repertoires in COVID-19. Using immunoSEQ multiplex PCR, the repertoire was profiled, and TCRdb retains in-frame clones only, with some absent. This table has around 67,000 clones, around nine tenths appearing once. Sample: peripheral blood. These receptors were collected from a woman aged 80 or over with acute or convalescent COVID-19. Each CDR3 is given with its conserved first and last residue. Fields, in order: D gene, J gene, clone size, CDR3 length, V gene, CDR3 protein, CDR3 DNA. A D gene is named only where the DNA matches it firmly. Rows give clone size only sometimes, using once, few, many, or a class for an expanded clone.

>NA|TRBJ1-2|NA|13|TRBV14
CASSHNRVDGYTF
TGTGCCAGCAGCCATAACAGGGTTGACGGCTACACCTTC
>TRBD2|TRBJ2-5|once|16|TRBV19
CASSPRPWRGGETQYF
TGTGCCAGTAGTCCGCGCCCTTGGCGGGGGGGGGAGACCCAGTACTTC
>NA|TRBJ2-2|once|17|TRBV7-7
CASSLALTRVNTGELFF
TGTGCCAGCAGCTTAGCGCTAACGAGGGTAAACACCGGGGAGCTGTTTTTT
>NA|TRBJ1-1|NA|12|TRBV6-1
CASSELAVEAFF
TGTGCCAGCAGTGAGCTCGCAGTAGAAGCTTTCTTT
>NA|TRBJ2-7|NA|11|TRBV6-2/TRBV6-3
CASSDRYEQYF
TGTGCCAGCAGTGACAGATACGAGCAGTACTTC
>TRBD2|TRBJ2-3|NA|15|TRBV19
CASSMGTRGGDTQYF
TGTGCCAGTAGTATGGGGACTAGGGGGGGAGATACGCAGTATTTT
>TRBD2|TRBJ2-7|few|13|TRBV28
CASSRTSVGWQYF
TGTGCCAGCAGCCGAACTAGCGTCGGATGGCAGTACTTC
>TRBD1|TRBJ1-1|NA|16|TRBV7-8
CASSPRTGGGSTEAFF
TGTGCCAGCAGCCCCCGGACAGGGGGCGGGAGCACTGAAGCTTTCTTT
>TRBD1|TRBJ1-5|NA|16|TRBV7-2
CASSPGGTGGHQPQHF
TGTGCCAGCAGCCCAGGGGGGACAGGGGGCCATCAGCCCCAGCATTTT
>TRBD1|TRBJ1-5|NA|15|TRBV28
CASSPRGQGNQPQHF
TGTGCCAGCAGTCCCCGGGGACAGGGAAATCAGCCCCAGCATTTT
>TRBD2|TRBJ2-2|few|14|TRBV5-4
CASSGTSGTGELFF
TGTGCCAGCAGCGGAACTAGCGGCACCGGGGAGCTGTTTTTT
>NA|TRBJ1-5|NA|15|TRBV7-8
CASSPTGYSNQPQHF
TGTGCCAGCAGCCCTACAGGGTATAGCAATCAGCCCCAGCATTTT
>NA|TRBJ1-5|NA|17|TRBV15
CATSRVQGTGSNQPQHF
TGTGCCACCAGCAGGGTACAGGGAACGGGAAGCAATCAGCCCCAGCATTTT
>NA|TRBJ2-2|once|15|TRBV5-1
CASSWVGSSTGELFF
TGCGCCAGCAGCTGGGTGGGGAGCTCCACCGGGGAGCTGTTTTTT
>TRBD1|TRBJ2-7|NA|15|TRBV4-2
CASSQGLQGAYEQYF
TGTGCCAGCAGCCAAGGTCTACAGGGGGCTTACGAGCAGTACTTC
>NA|TRBJ1-1|NA|12|TRBV6-5
CASKTPGTEAFF
TGTGCCAGCAAGACACCGGGGACTGAAGCTTTCTTT
>NA|TRBJ2-5|many|12|TRBV7-9
CASSLVAETQYF
TGTGCCAGCAGCTTAGTAGCGGAGACCCAGTACTTC
>NA|TRBJ2-3|NA|14|TRBV28
CASTPLRNTDTQYF
TGTGCCAGCACCCCATTGCGGAACACAGATACGCAGTATTTT
>NA|TRBJ1-1|NA|14|TRBV5-6
CASSRQVDRTEAFF
TGTGCCAGCAGCCGACAGGTCGACCGCACTGAAGCTTTCTTT
>NA|TRBJ2-7|NA|14|TRBV25-1
CASRARAGWYEQYF
TGTGCCAGCAGAGCCAGGGCAGGGTGGTACGAGCAGTACTTC
>NA|TRBJ1-5|NA|14|TRBV10-3
CAISESPRDQPQHF
TGTGCCATCAGTGAGTCGCCAAGAGATCAGCCCCAGCATTTT
>NA|TRBJ1-4|NA|16|TRBV19
CASSPTPSRPNEKLFF
TGTGCCAGTAGTCCCACTCCGAGCAGGCCTAATGAAAAACTGTTTTTT
>NA|TRBJ1-2|NA|14|TRBV6-6
CASSVAGRGNGYTF
TGTGCCAGCAGTGTCGCTGGCAGGGGTAATGGCTACACCTTC
>NA|TRBJ1-4|NA|16|TRBV6-2/TRBV6-3
CASSSPMTGENEKLFF
TGTGCCAGCAGCTCTCCTATGACAGGCGAAAATGAAAAACTGTTTTTT
>TRBD1|TRBJ1-5|NA|17|TRBV4-1
CASSQEVQGAVRQPQHF
TGCGCCAGCAGCCAAGAGGTACAGGGGGCCGTCCGTCAGCCCCAGCATTTT
>NA|TRBJ1-5|NA|16|TRBV6-1
CASSESRRQSFDPQHF
TGTGCCAGCAGTGAAAGTCGGCGACAGAGCTTCGATCCCCAGCATTTT
>NA|TRBJ1-1|NA|13|TRBV12-3/TRBV12-4
CASSSTANTEAFF
TGTGCCAGCAGTTCGACAGCGAACACTGAAGCTTTCTTT
>TRBD1|TRBJ1-5|few|14|TRBV19
CASSPGQGLKPQHF
TGTGCCAGTAGTCCCGGACAGGGGCTTAAGCCCCAGCATTTT